This TCR beta chain was obtained from a study of cytomegalovirus exposure and HLA in healthy donors. Background on the study: From HLA-typed donors, an early data release held approximately 85 million unique TCRs. Study-wide results and caveats: Through in vitro validation, three CMV-associated chains were shown to be specific for CMV antigens.

Between the trimmed V and J ends, which lost 0 bases and 4 bases, there was a span of 14 bases. In germline, CDR1 is SGDLS, CDR2 YYNGEE. The CDR3 length is 15 residues. For this clone: What it recognizes is unknown.

This PCR relied on a set of 60 Vbeta primers and 13 Jbeta primers. Generated by immunoSEQ multiplex PCR, the TCRdb table keeps only in-frame clones and is missing some. The sample yields 95,000 to 110,000 clones, about three quarters seen once. In nominal health when sampled, donors likely had unrecorded immune exposures nonetheless. The sequenced sample consisted of PBMCs. The chain carries TRBV9 and TRBJ2-7; D is possibly TRBD2 (5 bases). The sequence was obtained from a woman younger than 30 in good health and CMV-seropositive. The CDR3 nucleotides read TGTGCCAGCAGCGTAGAGGTGGGAGAGCCTTACGAGCAGTACTTC. This sequence encodes CASSVEVGEPYEQYF.